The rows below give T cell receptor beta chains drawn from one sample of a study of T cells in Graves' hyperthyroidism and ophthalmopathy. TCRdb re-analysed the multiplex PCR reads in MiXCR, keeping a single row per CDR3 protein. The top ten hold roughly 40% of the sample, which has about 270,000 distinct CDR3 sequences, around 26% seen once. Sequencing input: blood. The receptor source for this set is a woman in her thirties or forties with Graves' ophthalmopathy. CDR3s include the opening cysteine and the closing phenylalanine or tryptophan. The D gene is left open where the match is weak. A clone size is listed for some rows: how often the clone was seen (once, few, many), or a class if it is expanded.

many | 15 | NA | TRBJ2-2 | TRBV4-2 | CASSQDLANTGELFF | TGTGCCAGCAGCCAAGATCTGGCGAACACCGGGGAGCTGTTTTTT
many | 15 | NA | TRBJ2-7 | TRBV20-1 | CSARDLVARAYEQYF | TGCAGTGCTAGAGATCTCGTAGCTCGGGCCTACGAGCAGTACTTC
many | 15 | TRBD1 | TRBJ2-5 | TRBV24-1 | CATSDFDREPETQYF | TGTGCCACCAGTGATTTTGACAGGGAACCAGAGACCCAGTACTTC
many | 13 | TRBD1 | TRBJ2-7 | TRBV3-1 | CASSPPQGYEQYF | TGTGCCAGCAGCCCCCCACAGGGGTACGAGCAGTACTTC
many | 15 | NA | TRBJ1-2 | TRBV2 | CASSAKGEAPYGYTF | TGTGCCAGCAGTGCCAAGGGGGAGGCCCCCTATGGCTACACCTTC
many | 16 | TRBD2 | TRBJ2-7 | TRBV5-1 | CASSLASGSLGFEQYF | TGCGCCAGCAGCTTGGCTAGCGGGAGCTTAGGTTTCGAGCAGTACTTC
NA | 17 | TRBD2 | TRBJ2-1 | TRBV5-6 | CASSPSLAVGDSYEQFF | TGTGCCAGCAGCCCAAGTCTAGCGGTAGGGGACTCCTACGAGCAGTTCTTC
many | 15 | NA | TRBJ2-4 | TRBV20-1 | CSARRQDLAKNIQYF | TGCAGTGCTAGACGACAGGACTTAGCCAAAAACATTCAGTACTTC
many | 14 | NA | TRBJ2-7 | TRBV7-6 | CASSPSLGAYEQYF | TGTGCCAGCAGCCCTAGTCTAGGCGCCTACGAGCAGTACTTC
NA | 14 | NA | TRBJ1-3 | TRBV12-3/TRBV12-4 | CASTRRGSGNTIYF | TGTGCCAGCACCCGGAGGGGGTCTGGAAACACCATATATTTT
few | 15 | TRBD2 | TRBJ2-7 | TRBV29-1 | CSVQKLAGGLYEQYF | TGCAGCGTTCAGAAACTAGCGGGAGGACTATACGAGCAGTACTTC
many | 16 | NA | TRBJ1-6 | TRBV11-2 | CASSLDLNSYNSPLHF | TGTGCCAGCAGCTTAGATCTGAACTCCTATAATTCACCCCTCCACTTT
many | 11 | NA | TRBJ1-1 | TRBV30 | CALSPGTEAFF | TGTGCCTTGAGTCCCGGGACTGAAGCTTTCTTT
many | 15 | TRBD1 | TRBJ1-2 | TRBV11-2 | CASSPPGQLIHGYTF | TGTGCCAGCAGCCCGCCGGGACAGCTTATCCATGGCTACACCTTC
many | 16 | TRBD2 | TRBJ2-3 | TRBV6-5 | CASSYSRLAGRDTQYF | TGTGCCAGCAGTTACTCGCGACTAGCGGGACGGGATACGCAGTATTTT
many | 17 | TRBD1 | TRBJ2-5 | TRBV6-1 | CASTRAMTGFLSETQYF | TGTGCCAGCACTCGAGCAATGACAGGGTTTCTGTCAGAGACCCAGTACTTC
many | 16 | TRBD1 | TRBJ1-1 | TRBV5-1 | CASSPRTGGGGTEAFF | TGCGCCAGCAGCCCTCGGACAGGGGGAGGAGGAACTGAAGCTTTCTTT
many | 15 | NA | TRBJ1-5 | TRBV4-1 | CASSQVAANNQPQHF | TGCGCCAGCAGCCAAGTCGCCGCGAACAATCAGCCCCAGCATTTT
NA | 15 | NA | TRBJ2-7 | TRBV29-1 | CSVLQPSSAQGGQYF | TGCAGCGTTCTCCAACCCAGCAGTGCACAGGGAGGGCAGTACTTC
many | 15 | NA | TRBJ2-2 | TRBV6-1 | CASTGGTANTGELFF | TGTGCCAGCACCGGCGGGACGGCGAACACCGGGGAGCTGTTTTTT
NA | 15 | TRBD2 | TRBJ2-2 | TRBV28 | CASSPGLGNTGELFF | TGTGCCAGCAGTCCGGGACTAGGGAACACCGGGGAGCTGTTTTTT
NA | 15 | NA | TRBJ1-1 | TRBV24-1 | CATSDDQGGRPEAFF | TGTGCCACCAGTGATGACCAGGGAGGACGCCCTGAAGCTTTCTTT
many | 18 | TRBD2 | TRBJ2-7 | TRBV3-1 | CASSQGGTSVVNWGEQYF | TGTGCCAGCAGCCAAGGCGGGACTAGCGTCGTAAACTGGGGCGAGCAGTACTTC